This T cell receptor beta chain stems from a study of T cell responses to AZD1222 COVID-19 vaccine. Profiling relied on immunoSEQ multiplex PCR, and the TCRdb table lists in-frame clones only, not all of them. Of some 97,000 clones detected, approximately 87% appear once; the ten largest clones hold just over 4%. Study-wide points: Two AZD1222 administrations were followed by greater Spike-specific TCR breadth and depth. There were vaccine-associated CD4 TCRs across spike, dominant at 160-218 and 743-854. In the spike-specific TCR repertoire, nearly half reportedly target unmutated variant regions.

With regard to this clone: Its antigen is unknown.

The J segment lost 5 bases and the V segment lost 6 bases, leaving 9 bases of the junction unmatched. The CDR3 contains 15 residues. Germline V gene lookup returns CDR1 MDHEN and CDR2 SYDVKM. The sample consisted of peripheral blood, taken on day 0 of MenACWY control vaccination. V and J are TRBV28 and TRBJ1-4; 7 bases are shared with TRBD1. The sequence was obtained from an adult in good health. DNA of the CDR3: TGTGCCAGCAGCCGAGGACAGGTGGCCAATGAAAAACTGTTTTTT. Protein product: CASSRGQVANEKLFF.